A single T cell receptor beta chain is shown here with its context. Antigen specificity is unknown. With 5 bases removed from V and 7 bases from J, the gap between germline ends came to 12 bases. This CDR3 contains 14 residues. CDR1 is SGHTA, CDR2 FQGTGA, per germline. This sample was taken from a study of T cells in Graves' hyperthyroidism and ophthalmopathy. Study results and caveats: Ophthalmopathy prediction by the model preceded onset by a median roughly 6 months.

Cells are PBMCs isolated from roughly 9.3 ml of fresh blood. Researchers amplified the TCR beta CDR3 regions from RNA transcripts. Researchers ran a first-round RT-PCR on the TCR CDR3 using the HTBI primer set. TCRdb fed the multiplex PCR reads into MiXCR, producing one record per CDR3 protein. The sample shows around 200,000 distinct CDR3 sequences, around 19% of them seen only once. The sequence was collected from a middle-aged man with Graves' hyperthyroidism. V and J are TRBV7-3 and TRBJ1-6; D is perhaps TRBD1 (5 bases). Source material: blood. The CDR3 DNA reads TGTGCCAGCAGCACGACAGTGAAGAATTCACCCCTCCACTTT. Its protein is CASSTTVKNSPLHF.